Sequencing of this T cell receptor beta chain was carried out in a study of OX40 agonist ivuxolimab in advanced cancers. General notes on the study: Ivuxolimab was an agonistic, fully human IgG2 monoclonal antibody directed against OX40 (CD134), a costimulatory receptor. In the dose-escalation cohort, 82.7% of patients were male, and the mean age was about 55 years, with a range of 23 to 79. Partial responses were achieved by three dose-escalation patients, of whom one had hepatocellular carcinoma and two had cutaneous melanoma. The point of sequencing TCRbeta in the periphery was to test whether ivuxolimab changed TCR sequence diversity and drove clonal T-cell expansion. Patients were allowed to have had prior anti-PD-1, anti-PD-L1 or anti-CTLA-4 therapy, and roughly 40% of the dose-escalation patients had been treated with checkpoint inhibitors. Intravenous ivuxolimab was administered to patients every 2 weeks at six dose levels: 0.01, 0.1, 0.3, 1.5, 3 and 10 mg/kg. Among the approximately 50 dose-escalation patients, approximately 20 had hepatocellular carcinoma, roughly 15 melanoma, 9 renal cell carcinoma and 9 head and neck cancer. The paper covers the monotherapy dose-escalation part of the phase I ivuxolimab trial, which included N ≈ 52 patients. Results and caveats for the whole study, not just this receptor: Antigen specificity was not determined for the clonally expanded peripheral T cells. After ivuxolimab, CD8+ T cells had more expanded clones than CD4+ T cells on average. Low levels of normalized T-cell clonal expansion were also seen in some nonresponding patients. At doses from 0.1 to 3.0 mg/kg, clonal expansion was seen in both CD4+ and CD8+ blood T cells between baseline and week 6. In the 0.1-3.0 mg/kg groups, partial responders had among the lowest normalized peripheral clonal expansion, particularly in CD8+ T cells.

CDR1 and CDR2, looked up from the germline V gene, are SNHLY and FYNNEI. There are 13 amino acids in the CDR3, from cysteine to phenylalanine inclusive. CDR3 DNA only is kept here, 39 bases in frame from base 1. The junction shows trimming of 4 bases on V and 1 base on J, plus 7 bases between the germline ends. Notes on this clone: Its antigen is still unknown. The record has no base qualities; no much larger clone is one base away.

For sequencing of the TCRbeta CDR3 region, genomic DNA was extracted from the sorted cells. The immunoSEQ Assay was used for sequencing of TCRbeta CDR3 regions. Imported from immuneACCESS, the table was reduced by TCRdb to in-frame sequences with V and J called. These copies leave out some clones; in studies compared against another copy, an unresolved V gene accounts for under half, and the cause of the remainder is not known. In this sample the table shows about 32,000 clones, about 80% of which occur a single time. Roughly a quarter of the sample is held by the ten biggest clonotypes. Patients with autoimmune disease history or receiving systemic immunosuppression were excluded from the trial. Peripheral blood for TCR sequencing was collected from all dose cohorts at baseline, on cycle 4 day 1, and on cycle 7 day 1. Samples were obtained from an open-label, multicenter, first-in-human phase I dose-escalation trial of ivuxolimab. Adults with locally advanced or metastatic melanoma, renal cell carcinoma, hepatocellular carcinoma or head and neck squamous cell carcinoma were enrolled in the trial. CD4+ and CD8+ T cells were sorted separately from peripheral blood before TCR sequencing.

This receptor was obtained from an adult with an advanced solid tumor such as melanoma, head and neck, liver or kidney cancer. Sample: CD4+ or CD8+ T cells sorted from blood, taken in a trial of the OX40 agonist ivuxolimab. Rearrangement joined TRBV2 to TRBJ1-1; the D gene is perhaps TRBD1, on 5 matching bases. CDR3 region: CASSADRNTEAFF. The DNA sequence is as follows: TGTGCCAGCAGTGCTGACAGGAACACTGAAGCTTTCTTT.